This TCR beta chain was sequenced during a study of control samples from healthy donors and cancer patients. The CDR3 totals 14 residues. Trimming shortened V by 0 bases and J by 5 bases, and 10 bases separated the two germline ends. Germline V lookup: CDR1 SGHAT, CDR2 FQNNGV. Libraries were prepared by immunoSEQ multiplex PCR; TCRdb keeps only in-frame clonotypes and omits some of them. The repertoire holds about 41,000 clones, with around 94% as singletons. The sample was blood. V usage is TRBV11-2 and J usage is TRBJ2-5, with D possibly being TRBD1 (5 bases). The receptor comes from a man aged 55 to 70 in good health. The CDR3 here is CASSLDPGFETQYF. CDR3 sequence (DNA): TGTGCCAGCAGCTTAGACCCAGGGTTCGAGACCCAGTACTTC.